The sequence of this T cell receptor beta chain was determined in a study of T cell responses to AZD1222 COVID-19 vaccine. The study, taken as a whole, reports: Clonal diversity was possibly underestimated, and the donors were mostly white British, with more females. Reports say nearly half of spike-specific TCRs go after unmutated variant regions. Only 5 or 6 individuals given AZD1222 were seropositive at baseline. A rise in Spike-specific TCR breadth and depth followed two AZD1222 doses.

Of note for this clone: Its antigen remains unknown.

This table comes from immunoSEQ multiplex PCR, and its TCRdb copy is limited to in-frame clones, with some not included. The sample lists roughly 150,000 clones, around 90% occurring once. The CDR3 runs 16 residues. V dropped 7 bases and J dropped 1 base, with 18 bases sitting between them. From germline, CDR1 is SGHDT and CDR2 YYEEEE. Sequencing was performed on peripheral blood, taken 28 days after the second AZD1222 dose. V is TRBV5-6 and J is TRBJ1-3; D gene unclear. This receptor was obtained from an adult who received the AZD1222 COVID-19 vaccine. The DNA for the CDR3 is TGTGCCAGCCTTAGTCAAGGGATCGATTCTGGAAACACCATATATTTT. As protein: CASLSQGIDSGNTIYF.